The table lists the clone carrying this TCR beta chain with many counts. As yet, its antigen is unknown. This record comes from a study of T-cell memory formation after mild COVID-19. Across the whole study: TCR clusters were largely donor specific. Findings of the study overall: Clones which contracted sat mainly in CM and EM if CD4+, and in EMRA if CD8+. Cross-reactive memory seemingly joined, as some responding clones were found in pre-infection memory.

TCRdb processed the 5' RACE reads anew with MiXCR; each CDR3 protein has one entry. The top ten hold roughly 20% of the sample, which has about 350,000 distinct CDR3 sequences, approximately 13% seen once. CDR3 length: 14 residues. The germline CDR1 and CDR2 sequences are KGHSH and LQKENI. V was trimmed by 1 base and J by 0 bases, leaving 5 bases between them. The TCR was taken from a man aged 18 to 29 who had mild COVID-19 (a few samples of this study predate the infection). Cell type and time point are not known. The sequenced material came from PBMCs or a T cell subset sorted from them (not recorded which). The chain combines TRBV18 with TRBJ2-3; a possible D gene is TRBD2 (5 bases). The CDR3 reads CASSPQRSTDTQYF. Here the CDR3 DNA reads TGTGCCAGCTCACCACAGCGGAGCACAGATACGCAGTATTTT.